Following are 25 T cell receptor beta chains from one sample sequenced in a study of immune evolution from preneoplasia to lung adenocarcinoma (TCRdb year 2021). Library preparation used the immunoSEQ multiplex PCR assay. In its TCRdb copy, this immuneACCESS table keeps in-frame sequences only and misses some clones. Where compared with another copy, unresolved V genes explain less than half of these, and the others have no known cause. The sample has about 5,400 clones on record, more than 75% of them singletons. Jointly, the top ten make up about 3.5% of the sample. Input material: FFPE invasive lung adenocarcinoma tissue. Taken with the paper, the label for cell subset or site translates to: frankly invasive lung adenocarcinoma (ADC). These receptors were collected from a person aged 45 to 69 with lung adenocarcinoma.

Written as DNA, the CDR3 is TGTGCCTGGGACAGGGGCTATGGCTACACCTTC. Protein: CAWDRGYGYTF. The chain recombines TRBV30 with TRBJ1-2; 8 bases agree with TRBD1. The CDR3 consists of 11 residues. Germline V lookup: CDR1 GTSNPN, CDR2 SVGIG (reference sequence). J was trimmed by 4 bases and V by 5 bases; bases with no gene match: 0.

The rearrangement joins TRBV30 to TRBJ1-3; 8 bases fit TRBD1. Germline loops: CDR1 GTSNPN, CDR2 SVGIG (reference sequence). The CDR3 is made up of 12 amino acids. The ends lost 7 bases at V and 7 bases at J; junction bases unmatched: 6. The CDR3 bases are TGTGCCTTTGACAGGGGCACGAACACCATATATTTT. It yields the protein CAFDRGTNTIYF. Based on the CDR3 plus reference TRBV30 and TRBJ1-3, the full variable domain is SQTIHQWPATLVQPVGSPLSLECTVEGTSNPNLYWYRQAAGRGLQLLFYSVGIGQISSEVPQNLSASRPQDRQFILSSKKLLLSDSGFYLCAFDRGTNTIYFGEGSWLTVV.

The J gene is TRBJ2-2, the V gene TRBV6-5; possible D gene TRBD1, 6 bases. The V gene lost 7 bases and the J gene lost 4 bases, with 16 bases spanning the gap. CDR1 is MNHEY and CDR2 is SVGAGI in the germline V gene. The CDR3 length is 15 residues. DNA of the CDR3: TGTGCCAGCAAGCAGGGGCGAATAGGCACCGGGGAGCTGTTTTTT. It is translated as CASKQGRIGTGELFF.

The table lists this clone with a count of one. This rearrangement joins TRBV2 to TRBJ2-4; D ambiguous. V was cut by 2 bases and J by 3 bases, with 17 bases left in between. The germline V gene has CDR1 SNHLY and CDR2 FYNNEI. The CDR3 has 17 amino acids. The CDR3, as DNA: TGTGCCAGCAGTGAATATTTGTCGGCAGAAGACAAAAACATTCAGTACTTC. Translating gives CASSEYLSAEDKNIQYF.

This sequence joins TRBV7-2 and TRBJ1-2, with unresolved D. V was clipped by 1 base and J by 7 bases, with 10 bases between them. The CDR3 runs 13 residues. The germline V gene has CDR1 SGHTA and CDR2 FQGNSA. DNA for the CDR3: TGTGCCAGCAGCTTAGGATTCGGAAGTGGCTACACCTTC. Translating it yields CASSLGFGSGYTF.

The CDR3 protein is CASSVGQGVGTQYF. The DNA for the CDR3 is TGTGCCAGCAGCGTTGGACAGGGGGTGGGGACCCAGTACTTC. V gene TRBV9 combines with J gene TRBJ2-5, with 10 nucleotides matching TRBD1. Germline CDR1 is SGDLS and CDR2 is YYNGEE. CDR3 length: 14 residues. J gave up 7 bases and V 2 bases, and 5 bases lay outside the gene matches.

As for this clone: Distinct nucleotide sequences in the sample also encode this CDR3. V is TRBV27 and J is TRBJ2-3; D uncertain. Germline CDR1 reads MNHEY; CDR2 reads SMNVEV (reference sequence). The V gene lost 7 bases and the J gene lost 2 bases, with 4 bases spanning the gap. The CDR3 runs 11 residues. The CDR3 coding sequence is TGTGCCAGCACGGACACAGATACGCAGTATTTT. It encodes CASTDTDTQYF.

The V gene is TRBV10-3, the J gene TRBJ2-1; D unclear. Germline-derived CDR1 and CDR2 are ENHRY and SYGVKD. CDR3 length equals 14 residues. The V end was cut by 4 bases, the J end by 7 bases, with 14 bases between. CDR3 in amino acids: CAISVDSMRNEQFF. DNA of the CDR3: TGTGCCATCAGTGTAGACTCAATGCGGAATGAGCAGTTCTTC.

The chain links TRBV4-2 to TRBJ2-7; TRBD1 aligns across 9 bases. Germline V gene sequence: CDR1 LGHNA, CDR2 YNFKEQ. Trimming took 0 bases from V and 3 from J; bases not matched to a gene: 9. The CDR3 runs 17 residues. The CDR3 sequence: CASSQDGSGQGYYEQYF. The CDR3 region has the DNA TGTGCCAGCAGCCAAGATGGTTCGGGACAGGGTTACTACGAGCAGTACTTC.

The gene calls are TRBV25-1 and TRBJ1-2; 11 bases are shared with TRBD1. The CDR3 loop spans 15 amino acids. Germline V gene sequence: CDR1 MGHDK, CDR2 SYGVNS. Trimming removed 3 bases from V and 4 bases from J; junction bases left unmatched: 4. DNA for the CDR3: TGTGCCAGCAGTGAGTGGGACAGGGGGGTCTATGGCTACACCTTC. This encodes CASSEWDRGVYGYTF.

V and J are TRBV6-1 and TRBJ2-7; D gene unclear. CDR1 and CDR2 from the germline V gene are MNHNS and SASEGT. V lost 8 bases to trimming and J lost 4 bases, with 6 bases between them. The length of the CDR3 is 10 residues. The CDR3 here is CASGVYEQYF. The CDR3 nucleotides read TGTGCCAGCGGGGTGTACGAGCAGTACTTC.

The CDR3 nucleotides read TGCGCCAGCAGCCTCTGGACTAGCGGGAGCAATGAGCAGTTCTTC. Its translation: CASSLWTSGSNEQFF. The V gene is TRBV4-1, the J gene TRBJ2-1; 13 nucleotides match TRBD2. The junction had 3 bases not matched to a gene; V was cut back by 4 bases and J by 6 bases. CDR3 length equals 15 residues. CDR1 is MGHRA, CDR2 YSYEKL, per germline.

The chain links TRBV11-2 to TRBJ2-5, with unresolved D. The germline CDR1 and CDR2 sequences are SGHAT and FQNNGV. The CDR3 is made up of 13 amino acids. V was cut by 2 bases and J by 0 bases, with 4 bases left in between. CDR3 coding DNA: TGTGCCAGCAGCTTAATGTACCAAGAGACCCAGTACTTC. Protein: CASSLMYQETQYF.

The chain combines TRBV7-9 with TRBJ2-3; 7 nucleotides align to TRBD1. Trimming removed 6 bases from V and 2 bases from J; junction bases left unmatched: 8. CDR3 length: 15 amino acids. Germline lookup yields CDR1 SEHNR and CDR2 FQNEAQ (reference sequence). The CDR3 DNA reads as TGTGCCAGCAGTAATAGGGGGCCGGCCACAGATACGCAGTATTTT. Residues: CASSNRGPATDTQYF.

CDR3 loop: CSVEAKGREQFF. The CDR3 coding sequence is TGCAGCGTTGAGGCCAAGGGGAGGGAGCAGTTCTTC. The chain employs TRBV29-1 and TRBJ2-1, with D possibly being TRBD2 (6 bases). Trimming left V 3 bases short and J 10 bases short, with 13 bases between. The V gene's germline CDR1 is SQVTM and CDR2 ANQGSEA. This CDR3 contains 12 residues.

The chain is built from TRBV2 and TRBJ2-3; D is undetermined. The CDR3 is 12 residues long. CDR1 is SNHLY, CDR2 FYNNEI, per germline. V was trimmed by 4 bases and J by 6 bases, leaving 8 bases between them. Here the CDR3 reads CASSVRSDTQYF. The CDR3 bases are TGTGCCAGCAGTGTAAGATCTGATACGCAGTATTTT.

The rearrangement joins TRBV6-6 to TRBJ2-7; 10 bases match TRBD2. Germline V gene sequence: CDR1 MNHNY, CDR2 SVGAGI (reference sequence). There are 16 residues in the CDR3. V was pared by 4 bases and J by 4 bases, with 10 bases of the junction left unmatched. For the CDR3, the DNA is TGTGCCAGCAGTTTTATAGCGGGAGGACTCGTATACGAGCAGTACTTC. Translating gives CASSFIAGGLVYEQYF.

This chain uses TRBV6-1 with TRBJ1-5; 10 nucleotides agree with TRBD1. The germline V gene has CDR1 MNHNS and CDR2 SASEGT. The CDR3 contains 16 residues. Trimming took 4 bases from V and 0 from J; bases not matched to a gene: 3. The CDR3 nucleotides read TGTGCCAGCAGTGCCGGGACAGGGGATAGCAATCAGCCCCAGCATTTT. The encoded protein is CASSAGTGDSNQPQHF.

The gene calls are TRBV7-9 and TRBJ2-1; 9 bases line up with TRBD2. The CDR3 consists of 17 residues. Germline-derived CDR1 and CDR2 are SEHNR and FQNEAQ (reference sequence). Trimming at V came to 5 bases and at J to 4 bases, leaving 12 bases not matched to a gene. This CDR3 reads CASSPGRTSVQYNEQFF. In nucleotides, the CDR3 is TGTGCCAGCAGCCCCGGCCGGACTAGCGTTCAGTACAATGAGCAGTTCTTC.

This clone was observed a few times. CDR3 sequence (DNA): TGTGCCAGCAGTTTGAGGGGTGGCAATCAGCCCCAGCATTTT. It yields the protein CASSLRGGNQPQHF. This chain connects TRBV6-5 to TRBJ1-5, with a tentative D call TRBD1 (5 bases). The CDR3 consists of 14 residues. Trimming shortened V by 4 bases and J by 2 bases, and 9 bases separated the two germline ends. Per the germline V gene, CDR1 is MNHEY and CDR2 is SVGAGI.

This rearrangement joins TRBV23-1 to TRBJ1-1; possible D gene TRBD1, 6 bases. TRBV23-1 is classed as an ORF, of uncertain function. This CDR3 spans 14 amino acids. Trimming shortened V by 2 bases and J by 6 bases, and 13 bases separated the two germline ends. This CDR3 reads CASSQGHPGAEAFF. The CDR3 region has the DNA TGCGCCAGCAGTCAAGGGCACCCAGGGGCTGAAGCTTTCTTT.

The rearrangement uses TRBV18 and TRBJ2-7; 7 bases are shared with TRBD1. The V segment lost 6 bases and the J segment 1 base; nucleotides outside the gene matches: 6. The germline V gene encodes CDR1 KGHSH and CDR2 LQKENI. The length of the CDR3 is 14 residues. The CDR3 DNA follows: TGTGCCAGCTCCCCCCCGGACAGGTCCTACGAGCAGTACTTC. Translating it yields CASSPPDRSYEQYF.

This clone has just a few counts. In nucleotides, the CDR3 is TGTGCCAGCAGCCCGCAGCGGGACTCCTACAATGAGCAGTTCTTC. It is translated as CASSPQRDSYNEQFF. The chain uses TRBV9 and TRBJ2-1; TRBD2 matches 7 bases. The CDR3 runs 15 residues. The J segment lost 0 bases and the V segment lost 4 bases, leaving 4 bases of the junction unmatched. CDR1 SGDLS and CDR2 YYNGEE come from the germline V gene.

V is TRBV6-6 and J is TRBJ2-5; D assignment may be TRBD1 or TRBD2 (5 bases each). The CDR3 consists of 15 residues. Germline CDR1 reads MNHNY; CDR2 reads SVGAGI (reference sequence). Deletions cut 6 bases from V and 1 base from J, with 15 bases between. Here the CDR3 reads CASRPPGAGQETQYF. CDR3 DNA sequence: TGTGCCAGCAGACCCCCCGGGGCCGGCCAAGAGACCCAGTACTTC.

CDR3 protein: CSASSNQPQHF. DNA for the CDR3: TGCAGTGCTAGTTCAAATCAGCCCCAGCATTTT. The chain uses TRBV20-1 and TRBJ1-5; D is unresolved. The V end was cut by 3 bases, the J end by 4 bases, with 4 bases between. CDR1 and CDR2 (germline): DFQATT, SNEGSKA (reference sequence). This CDR3 contains 11 residues.